This T cell receptor beta chain was identified during a study of a mutant IDH1 vaccine in newly diagnosed glioma. The table came from immunoSEQ multiplex PCR; TCRdb's copy has only in-frame clones and leaves some out. The sample consists of tens of thousands of clones, 82% of them appearing once. Turning to this clone: Its antigen is unidentified.

Germline loops: CDR1 SGHRS, CDR2 YFSETQ. The CDR3 is 14 residues long. V shed 4 bases and J shed 5 bases, with 13 bases lying between them. Specified time point: week 47, end of study. Alongside topical imiquimod, each dose of vaccine comprised 300 ug of mutant IDH1 20-mer peptide. The material sequenced was PBMCs, taken from a glioma patient whose treatment included an IDH1 peptide vaccine. This sequence originates from a man aged 35-49 years with glioma. Some clones in this sample may be carry-over from other donors' samples. This sequence joins TRBV5-1 and TRBJ1-5, with TRBD1 as a possible D gene (5 bases). The CDR3 DNA reads as TGCGCCAGCAGCGAGTCGGGGGTAGATCAGCCCCAGCATTTT. This translates into CASSESGVDQPQHF.